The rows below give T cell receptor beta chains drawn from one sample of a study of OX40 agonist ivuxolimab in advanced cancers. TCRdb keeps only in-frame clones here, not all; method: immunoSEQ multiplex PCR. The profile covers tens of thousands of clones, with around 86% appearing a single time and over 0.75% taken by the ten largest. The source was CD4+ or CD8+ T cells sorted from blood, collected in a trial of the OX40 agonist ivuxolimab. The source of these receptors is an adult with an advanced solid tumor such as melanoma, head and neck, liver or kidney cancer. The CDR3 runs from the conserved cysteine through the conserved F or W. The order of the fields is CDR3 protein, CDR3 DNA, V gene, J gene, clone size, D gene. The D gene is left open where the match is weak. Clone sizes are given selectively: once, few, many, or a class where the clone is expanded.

cdr3_aa: CAWSKGSHTDTQYF
cdr3_nt: TGTGCCTGGAGTAAGGGTTCCCACACAGATACGCAGTATTTT
v_call: TRBV30
j_call: TRBJ2-3
clone_size: NA
d_call: NA

cdr3_aa: CASSSGQGGEKLFF
cdr3_nt: TGTGCCAGCAGCTCGGGACAGGGGGGTGAAAAACTGTTTTTT
v_call: TRBV7-9
j_call: TRBJ1-4
clone_size: NA
d_call: TRBD1

cdr3_aa: CASSSGPNQPQHF
cdr3_nt: TGTGCCAGCAGCTCCGGACCCAATCAGCCCCAGCATTTT
v_call: TRBV6-1
j_call: TRBJ1-5
clone_size: NA
d_call: NA

cdr3_aa: CASISRGEGVTEAFF
cdr3_nt: TGTGCCAGCATTTCGCGGGGAGAAGGTGTGACTGAAGCTTTCTTT
v_call: TRBV6-5
j_call: TRBJ1-1
clone_size: NA
d_call: NA

cdr3_aa: CASSLGPPPSTGSGELFF
cdr3_nt: TGTGCCAGCAGCTTAGGCCCCCCCCCTAGCACCGGGTCCGGGGAGCTGTTTTTT
v_call: TRBV7-3
j_call: TRBJ2-2
clone_size: NA
d_call: NA

cdr3_aa: CASNPGQGGPGRQFF
cdr3_nt: TGTGCCAGTAATCCCGGACAGGGTGGGCCCGGGCGGCAGTTCTTC
v_call: TRBV19
j_call: TRBJ2-1
clone_size: NA
d_call: TRBD1

cdr3_aa: CASSPPRDTNEKLFF
cdr3_nt: TGTGCCAGCAGCCCGCCTCGGGACACCAATGAAAAACTGTTTTTT
v_call: TRBV7-9
j_call: TRBJ1-4
clone_size: NA
d_call: NA

cdr3_aa: CAWSVLSSGGGPNEQFF
cdr3_nt: TGTGCCTGGAGTGTATTATCGTCGGGGGGAGGGCCCAATGAGCAGTTCTTC
v_call: TRBV30
j_call: TRBJ2-1
clone_size: NA
d_call: TRBD2

cdr3_aa: CASSQGTVGLGNTEAFF
cdr3_nt: TGCGCCAGCAGCCAGGGGACAGTGGGATTAGGGAACACTGAAGCTTTCTTT
v_call: TRBV4-3
j_call: TRBJ1-1
clone_size: NA
d_call: TRBD1

cdr3_aa: CASGWGDRENSPLHF
cdr3_nt: TGTGCTAGTGGTTGGGGGGACAGGGAAAATTCACCCCTCCACTTT
v_call: TRBV12-5
j_call: TRBJ1-6
clone_size: once
d_call: TRBD1

cdr3_aa: CASSLGGVNTEAFF
cdr3_nt: TGTGCCAGCAGCTTAGGAGGGGTGAACACTGAAGCTTTCTTT
v_call: TRBV11-3
j_call: TRBJ1-1
clone_size: NA
d_call: NA

cdr3_aa: CASSKTQASDGTQYF
cdr3_nt: TGCGCCAGCAGCAAGACCCAGGCGTCCGACGGGACCCAGTACTTC
v_call: TRBV5-1
j_call: TRBJ2-5
clone_size: NA
d_call: NA

cdr3_aa: CSVESWGAGELFF
cdr3_nt: TGCAGCGTTGAGAGTTGGGGTGCCGGGGAGCTGTTTTTT
v_call: TRBV29-1
j_call: TRBJ2-2
clone_size: NA
d_call: NA

cdr3_aa: CASSPDRNSNQPQHF
cdr3_nt: TGTGCCAGCAGCCCTGACAGGAATAGCAATCAGCCCCAGCATTTT
v_call: TRBV4-2
j_call: TRBJ1-5
clone_size: NA
d_call: NA

cdr3_aa: CASSHQGQEGVLTF
cdr3_nt: TGTGCCAGTAGCCACCAGGGGCAAGAAGGTGTCCTGACTTTC
v_call: TRBV19
j_call: TRBJ2-6
clone_size: NA
d_call: NA

cdr3_aa: CASSYAPPSSGNTIYF
cdr3_nt: TGTGCCAGCAGTTACGCTCCACCGAGCTCTGGAAACACCATATATTTT
v_call: TRBV6-5
j_call: TRBJ1-3
clone_size: NA
d_call: NA